The rows below give T cell receptor beta chains drawn from one sample of a study of cytomegalovirus exposure and HLA in healthy donors. The repertoire was sequenced with immunoSEQ multiplex PCR; TCRdb's copy has only in-frame clones and lacks some. The data contain about 140,000 clones, roughly 70% of them seen just once; the ten biggest clones take up roughly 1.7%. Sequenced: PBMCs. The receptors originated from a human donor in good health. The CDR3 runs from the conserved cysteine through the conserved F or W. D genes are given only for firm matches. The size entry is marked missing in some rows and otherwise reads once, few, many or a size class.

>.|TRBJ2-2|TRBV28|TRBD2
CASIPGLSNTGELFF
TGTGCCAGCATCCCGGGACTATCGAACACCGGGGAGCTGTTTTTT
>.|TRBJ2-3|TRBV19|.
CASSTQQSTDTQYF
TGTGCCAGTAGTACACAACAGAGCACAGATACGCAGTATTTT
>.|TRBJ2-7|TRBV28|TRBD1
CASSSGTGFYEQYF
TGTGCCAGCAGCTCCGGGACAGGATTCTACGAGCAGTACTTC
>.|TRBJ2-5|TRBV5-6|.
CASSLSRGAGETQYF
TGTGCCAGCAGCTTGTCTCGGGGGGCGGGGGAGACCCAGTACTTC
>.|TRBJ2-1|TRBV6-5|.
CASSGFRSSYNKQFF
TGTGCCAGCAGTGGGTTTCGGAGCTCCTACAATAAGCAGTTCTTC
>.|TRBJ2-1|TRBV4-1|.
CASSVDWSSYNEQFF
TGCGCCAGCAGCGTGGACTGGAGCTCCTACAATGAGCAGTTCTTC
>.|TRBJ2-7|TRBV4-1|.
CASSPQPGHYEQYF
TGCGCCAGCAGCCCACAACCGGGACACTACGAGCAGTACTTC
>few|TRBJ2-7|TRBV28|.
CAIKRTGTYEQYF
TGTGCCATAAAGCGCACGGGTACCTACGAGCAGTACTTC
>.|TRBJ2-2|TRBV5-1|TRBD2
CASSAGTSETGELFF
TGCGCCAGCAGCGCGGGGACTAGCGAAACCGGGGAGCTGTTTTTT
>once|TRBJ2-5|TRBV5-4|.
CASSPRDYQETQYF
TGTGCCAGCAGCCCCCGGGACTACCAAGAGACCCAGTACTTC
>few|TRBJ2-5|TRBV25-1|TRBD1
CASSEWGQGRETQYF
TGTGCCAGCAGTGAATGGGGACAGGGGCGGGAGACCCAGTACTTC
>.|TRBJ2-5|TRBV5-8|.
CASSLGAGYWETQYF
TGTGCCAGCAGCTTGGGGGCTGGGTATTGGGAGACCCAGTACTTC
>.|TRBJ2-3|TRBV5-1|.
CASSLVPGRTDTQYF
TGCGCCAGCAGCTTGGTCCCAGGGCGGACAGATACGCAGTATTTT
>few|TRBJ1-5|TRBV6-5|.
CASKGGLTSNQPQHF
TGTGCCAGCAAGGGGGGGTTAACGAGCAATCAGCCCCAGCATTTT
>.|TRBJ2-2|TRBV5-8|.
CASSLGQSNTGELFF
TGTGCCAGCAGCTTGGGGCAGTCGAACACCGGGGAGCTGTTTTTT
>.|TRBJ2-3|TRBV10-1|.
CASRKSQSTDTQYF
TGCGCCAGCAGGAAATCCCAGAGCACAGATACGCAGTATTTT
>.|TRBJ2-7|TRBV7-2|TRBD2
CASSLLAGFYEQYF
TGTGCCAGCAGCTTATTAGCGGGATTCTACGAGCAGTACTTC
>.|TRBJ1-2|TRBV7-9|.
CASSPVAGVGYTF
TGTGCCAGCAGTCCCGTGGCAGGTGTGGGCTACACCTTC
>.|TRBJ2-3|TRBV28|.
CASSTQGSGTDTQYF
TGTGCCAGCAGTACTCAAGGTAGCGGCACAGATACGCAGTATTTT
>.|TRBJ2-7|TRBV28|TRBD2
CASASGGYEQYF
TGTGCCAGCGCTAGCGGGGGGTACGAGCAGTACTTC
>.|TRBJ2-5|TRBV28|.
CASSALGAGWAQETQYF
TGTGCCAGCAGTGCCCTTGGGGCAGGGTGGGCACAAGAGACCCAGTACTTC
>.|TRBJ2-7|TRBV25-1|TRBD1
CASSGGPGTGFGHEQYF
TGTGCCAGCAGTGGGGGCCCCGGGACAGGGTTCGGCCACGAGCAGTACTTC
>.|TRBJ2-7|TRBV28|.
CASSFPGLEQYF
TGTGCCAGCAGTTTCCCCGGTCTCGAGCAGTACTTC
>.|TRBJ2-1|TRBV6-5|TRBD2
CASSYQGLAPYNEQFF
TGTGCCAGCAGTTACCAGGGACTAGCGCCCTACAATGAGCAGTTCTTC
>.|TRBJ1-1|TRBV28|TRBD1
CASSLGQTNTEAFF
TGTGCCAGCAGTTTGGGACAGACGAACACTGAAGCTTTCTTT
>.|TRBJ2-1|TRBV18|.
CASSPSSVGEQFF
TGTGCCAGCTCCCCATCTAGTGTCGGTGAGCAGTTCTTC
>few|TRBJ2-1|TRBV7-6|.
CASRQEGGRNEQFF
TGTGCCAGCAGACAGGAAGGGGGACGCAATGAGCAGTTCTTC
>once|TRBJ2-1|TRBV27|TRBD2
CASSLWPWTSGTSSYNEQFF
TGTGCCAGCAGTTTATGGCCCTGGACTAGCGGGACGAGCTCCTACAATGAGCAGTTCTTC
>.|TRBJ1-2|TRBV6-5|TRBD1
CASSYEDRGRGGYTF
TGTGCCAGCAGTTACGAGGACAGGGGGCGAGGTGGCTACACCTTC
>.|TRBJ1-4|TRBV5-1|.
CASSLERANEKLFF
TGCGCCAGCAGCCTGGAGAGAGCTAATGAAAAACTGTTTTTT
>.|TRBJ1-2|TRBV20-1|TRBD1
CSVPGQPNYTF
TGCAGTGTCCCGGGACAGCCCAACTACACCTTC
>.|TRBJ2-4|TRBV6-1|.
CASSGLVAKNIQYF
TGTGCCAGCAGTGGGCTAGTGGCCAAAAACATTCAGTACTTC
>few|TRBJ1-2|TRBV28|.
CASRQTKYGYTF
TGTGCCAGCAGACAGACAAAATATGGCTACACCTTC
>.|TRBJ2-3|TRBV7-8|TRBD2
CASSQTSGIADTQYF
TGTGCCAGCAGCCAGACTAGCGGGATCGCAGATACGCAGTATTTT
>.|TRBJ2-1|TRBV18|TRBD2
CASSPGRTSGYNEQFF
TGTGCCAGCTCACCAGGGAGGACTAGCGGTTACAATGAGCAGTTCTTC
>few|TRBJ1-2|TRBV4-2|TRBD1
CASSPPDRGSGYTF
TGTGCCAGCAGCCCGCCTGACAGGGGGAGCGGCTACACCTTC
>once|TRBJ1-2|TRBV5-1|.
CASKASGVYYGYTF
TGCGCCAGCAAGGCTTCAGGCGTGTACTATGGCTACACCTTC
>.|TRBJ2-1|TRBV19|TRBD2
CASSRLAGDNYNEQFF
TGTGCCAGTAGCAGACTAGCGGGAGACAACTACAATGAGCAGTTCTTC
>.|TRBJ2-7|TRBV6-1|.
CASRRGSYEQYF
TGTGCCAGCAGAAGGGGCAGCTACGAGCAGTACTTC
>.|TRBJ2-7|TRBV2|.
CASSEAGALSEQYF
TGTGCCAGCAGTGAAGCAGGGGCCCTGAGCGAGCAGTACTTC